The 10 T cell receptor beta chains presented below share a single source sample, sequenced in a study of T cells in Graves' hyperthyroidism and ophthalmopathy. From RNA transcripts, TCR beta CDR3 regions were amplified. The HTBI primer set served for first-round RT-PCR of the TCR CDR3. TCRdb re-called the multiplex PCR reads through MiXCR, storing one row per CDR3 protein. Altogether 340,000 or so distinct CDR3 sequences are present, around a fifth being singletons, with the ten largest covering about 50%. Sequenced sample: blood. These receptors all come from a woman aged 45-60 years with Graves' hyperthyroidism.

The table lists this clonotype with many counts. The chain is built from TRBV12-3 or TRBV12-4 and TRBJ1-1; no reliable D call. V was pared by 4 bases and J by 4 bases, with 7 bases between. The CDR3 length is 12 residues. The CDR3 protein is CASSWVITEAFF. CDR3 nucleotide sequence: TGTGCCAGCAGTTGGGTAATCACTGAAGCTTTCTTT.

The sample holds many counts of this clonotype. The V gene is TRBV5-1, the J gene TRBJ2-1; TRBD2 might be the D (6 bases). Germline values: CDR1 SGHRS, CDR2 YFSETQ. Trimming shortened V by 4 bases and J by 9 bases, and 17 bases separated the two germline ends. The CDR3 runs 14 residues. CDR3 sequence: CASSPSMGGVEQFF. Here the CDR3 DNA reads TGCGCCAGCAGCCCCTCTATGGGGGGAGTTGAGCAGTTCTTC.

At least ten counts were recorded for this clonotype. The CDR3 DNA sequence: TGCAGTGCTAGAGATCTGAGCGGGCCTTCCTACAATGAGCAGTTCTTC. It yields the protein CSARDLSGPSYNEQFF. The chain employs TRBV20-1 and TRBJ2-1; D possibly corresponds to TRBD2 (6 bases). CDR1 and CDR2 from the germline V gene are DFQATT and SNEGSKA (reference sequence). The CDR3 runs 16 residues. V was trimmed by 0 bases and J by 1 base, leaving 13 bases between them.

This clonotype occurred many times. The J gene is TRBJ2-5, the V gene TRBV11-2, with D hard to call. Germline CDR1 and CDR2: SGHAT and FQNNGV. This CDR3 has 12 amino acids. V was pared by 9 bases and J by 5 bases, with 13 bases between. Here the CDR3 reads CASTGRSETQYF. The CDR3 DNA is TGTGCCAGTACGGGTCGTTCGGAGACCCAGTACTTC.

The CDR3 region has the DNA TGCAGTGCATCCCGCGGGGCGGGCGAGCAGTACTTC. It is translated as CSASRGAGEQYF. This chain connects TRBV20-1 to TRBJ2-7, with D possibly TRBD2 on 6 matching bases. The ends were cut back, 6 bases at V and 6 bases at J, with 15 bases in the middle. Germline V lookup: CDR1 DFQATT, CDR2 SNEGSKA (reference sequence). The CDR3 loop spans 12 amino acids.

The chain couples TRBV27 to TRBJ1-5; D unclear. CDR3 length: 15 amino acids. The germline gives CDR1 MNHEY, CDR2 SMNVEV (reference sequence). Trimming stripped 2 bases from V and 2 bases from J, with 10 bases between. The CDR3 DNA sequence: TGTGCCAGCAGTTTAAGCGGACGGGGCAATCAGCCCCAGCATTTT. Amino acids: CASSLSGRGNQPQHF.

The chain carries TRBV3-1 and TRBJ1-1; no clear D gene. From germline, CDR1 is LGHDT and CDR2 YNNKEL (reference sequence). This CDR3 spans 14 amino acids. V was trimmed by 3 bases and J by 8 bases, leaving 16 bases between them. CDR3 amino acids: CASSHGYPQLEAFF. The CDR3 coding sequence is TGTGCCAGCAGCCATGGCTACCCGCAATTGGAAGCTTTCTTT.

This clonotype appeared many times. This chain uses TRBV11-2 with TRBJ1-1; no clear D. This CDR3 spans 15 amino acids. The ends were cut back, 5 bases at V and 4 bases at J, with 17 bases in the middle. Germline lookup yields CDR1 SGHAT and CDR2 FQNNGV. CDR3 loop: CASSPGLAGITEAFF. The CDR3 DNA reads TGTGCCAGCAGCCCCGGCTTGGCGGGAATCACTGAAGCTTTCTTT.

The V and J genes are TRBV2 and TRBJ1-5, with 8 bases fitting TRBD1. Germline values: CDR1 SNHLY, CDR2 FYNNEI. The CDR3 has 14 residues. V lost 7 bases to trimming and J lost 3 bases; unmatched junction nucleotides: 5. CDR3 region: CASKATGDNQPQHF. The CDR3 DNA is TGTGCCAGCAAGGCGACAGGGGACAATCAGCCCCAGCATTTT.

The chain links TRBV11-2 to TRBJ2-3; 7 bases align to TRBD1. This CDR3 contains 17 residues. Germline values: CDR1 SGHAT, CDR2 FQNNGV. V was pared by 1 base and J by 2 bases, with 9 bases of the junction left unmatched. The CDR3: CASSLGRGQGFTDTQYF. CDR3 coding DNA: TGTGCCAGCAGCTTAGGAAGGGGGCAGGGCTTCACAGATACGCAGTATTTT. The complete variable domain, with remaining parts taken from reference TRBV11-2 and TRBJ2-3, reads EAGVAQSPRYKIIEKRQSVAFWCNPISGHATLYWYQQILGQGPKLLIQFQNNGVVDDSQLPKDRFSAERLKGVDSTLKIQPAKLEDSAVYLCASSLGRGQGFTDTQYFGPGTRLTVL.